This T cell receptor beta chain was identified in a study of T cell responses to AZD1222 COVID-19 vaccine. Findings and limits, study-wide: Most donors were white British and more were female, and clonal diversity was possibly underestimated. Sampling captured repertoires only after the peak T cell response.

Germline V gene lookup returns CDR1 SGDLS and CDR2 YYNGEE. V lost 4 bases and J lost 4; bases outside the gene matches: 9. The CDR3 consists of 16 residues. About this clone: Its antigen is not known.

Using immunoSEQ multiplex PCR, the repertoire was profiled, and TCRdb retains in-frame clones only, with some absent. The sample carries 95,000 to 150,000 clones, roughly 93% recorded once. The chain has TRBV9 and TRBJ2-2; 8 positions match TRBD2. The sample here was peripheral blood, taken on day 0 of AZD1222 vaccination. This receptor was identified in an adult in good health. CDR3 loop: CASSPQTGGFTGELFF. CDR3 DNA sequence: TGTGCCAGCAGCCCCCAAACGGGAGGGTTCACCGGGGAGCTGTTTTTT.